Listed below are T cell receptor beta chains from one sample, sequenced in a study of blood T cell repertoires in COVID-19. Measured with immunoSEQ multiplex PCR; TCRdb has only the in-frame clones, and not every one. The sample consists of about 50,000 clones, approximately 83% of them appearing once. Sequencing was performed on peripheral blood. Source of these receptors: a man aged 70 or older with active COVID-19. Each CDR3 is given with its conserved first and last residue. D genes are given only for firm matches. The size entry is marked missing in some rows and otherwise reads once, few, many or a size class.

TRBD2	TRBJ2-1	TRBV6-2/TRBV6-3	-	CASSKRGDLYNEQFF	TGTGCCAGCAGTAAGCGGGGGGATTTATACAATGAGCAGTTCTTC
-	TRBJ1-2	TRBV2	-	CASSGQGYGYTF	TGTGCCAGCAGTGGGCAGGGCTATGGCTACACCTTC
-	TRBJ1-2	TRBV25-1	-	CASSPGGAYGYTF	TGTGCCAGCAGTCCGGGGGGCGCCTATGGCTACACCTTC
-	TRBJ2-1	TRBV3-1/TRBV3-2	-	CASSQEVWADEQFF	TGTGCCAGCAGCCAAGAAGTTTGGGCCGATGAGCAGTTCTTC
-	TRBJ1-2	TRBV6-5	few	CASRVRSNYGYTF	TGTGCCAGCAGGGTCCGGTCGAACTATGGCTACACCTTC
-	TRBJ2-7	TRBV28	-	CASSQSTVIGQYF	TGTGCCAGCAGTCAAAGTACAGTAATCGGGCAGTACTTC
-	TRBJ2-1	TRBV9	-	CASSATQGEQFF	TGTGCCAGCAGCGCCACGCAGGGTGAGCAGTTCTTC
TRBD1	TRBJ2-3	TRBV11-3	once	CASSSTGGGTDTQYF	TGTGCCAGCAGCTCTACAGGGGGCGGCACAGATACGCAGTATTTT
-	TRBJ1-3	TRBV5-1	-	CASSLDRGNTIYF	TGCGCCAGCAGCTTGGACAGGGGAAACACCATATATTTT
TRBD1	TRBJ1-1	TRBV5-1	-	CASSLDWTGANTEAFF	TGCGCCAGCAGCTTGGACTGGACAGGGGCGAACACTGAAGCTTTCTTT
-	TRBJ2-2	TRBV9	-	CASSVTVENTGELFF	TGTGCCAGCAGCGTGACAGTGGAGAACACCGGGGAGCTGTTTTTT
TRBD2	TRBJ2-1	TRBV6-1	-	CASSERWAGGTYNEQFF	TGTGCCAGCAGTGAGAGGTGGGCGGGGGGAACCTACAATGAGCAGTTCTTC
-	TRBJ1-5	TRBV7-2	-	CASSLDGRQPQHF	TGTGCCAGCAGCTTAGATGGGCGTCAGCCCCAGCATTTT
-	TRBJ1-4	TRBV4-1	-	CASRGVGEANEKLFF	TGCGCCAGCAGGGGTGTGGGAGAGGCTAATGAAAAACTGTTTTTT
-	TRBJ1-1	TRBV6-2/TRBV6-3	-	CASSPAGQREAFF	TGTGCCAGCAGCCCGGCCGGACAGCGAGAAGCTTTCTTT
TRBD2	TRBJ2-7	TRBV6-2/TRBV6-3	few	CASSRSTSGVYEQYF	TGTGCCAGCAGCCGCTCGACTAGCGGAGTCTACGAGCAGTACTTC
TRBD2	TRBJ2-3	TRBV7-7	-	CASSPNPVGASGSTDTQYF	TGTGCTAGCAGCCCCAACCCGGTCGGCGCTAGCGGGAGCACAGATACGCAGTATTTT
-	TRBJ2-3	TRBV7-3	-	CASSLFPSGTDTQYF	TGTGCCAGCAGCTTATTCCCAAGCGGCACAGATACGCAGTATTTT
-	TRBJ1-1	TRBV14	-	CASSQGVLLEAFF	TGTGCCAGCAGCCAAGGTGTCCTTTTAGAAGCTTTCTTT
-	TRBJ1-3	TRBV2	-	CASGTSEGNTIYF	TGTGCCAGCGGAACCTCGGAGGGAAACACCATATATTTT
-	TRBJ1-1	TRBV13	-	CASSLALGAAFF	TGTGCCAGCAGCTTAGCATTGGGGGCAGCTTTCTTT
TRBD2	TRBJ2-5	TRBV13	-	CASSLGLTGTSQETQYF	TGTGCCAGCAGCTTAGGCCTTACCGGGACTAGCCAGGAGACCCAGTACTTC
-	TRBJ1-1	TRBV7-6	-	CASSLEQNTEAFF	TGTGCCAGCAGCTTAGAACAAAACACTGAAGCTTTCTTT
-	TRBJ1-5	TRBV10-3	-	CAISAQGQPQHF	TGTGCCATCAGTGCCCAGGGTCAGCCCCAGCATTTT
-	TRBJ1-6	TRBV20-1	-	CSASGGDNSPLHF	TGCAGTGCTAGTGGGGGGGATAATTCACCCCTCCACTTT
-	TRBJ2-5	TRBV7-8	once	CASSFRQWRQQETQYF	TGTGCCAGCAGCTTCCGACAGTGGCGCCAACAAGAGACCCAGTACTTC
TRBD1	TRBJ1-2	TRBV7-8	-	CASTTGTEDGYTF	TGTGCCAGCACCACCGGGACAGAGGATGGCTACACCTTC
-	TRBJ2-3	TRBV7-3	few	CASSPLGLGSSTDTQYF	TGTGCCAGCAGCCCCCTCGGCTTGGGCAGCAGCACAGATACGCAGTATTTT
-	TRBJ2-3	TRBV27	-	CASSSPDSNTQYF	TGTGCCAGCAGTTCCCCGGACTCTAATACGCAGTATTTT
-	TRBJ2-6	TRBV5-4	-	CASSSDTSRANVLTF	TGTGCCAGCAGCTCGGACACTTCGAGGGCCAACGTCCTGACTTTC
-	TRBJ2-7	TRBV30	-	CAWRGGKPYEQYF	TGTGCCTGGAGGGGGGGTAAGCCCTACGAGCAGTACTTC
-	TRBJ2-7	TRBV19	-	CASSTVLGHEQYF	TGTGCCAGTAGTACCGTCCTGGGCCACGAGCAGTACTTC
-	TRBJ1-1	TRBV28	-	CASSLPDLRASGSGEAFF	TGTGCCAGCAGTTTACCCGACCTCCGAGCCTCGGGTAGCGGTGAAGCTTTCTTT
-	TRBJ1-1	TRBV28	-	CASGVGGTTEAFF	TGTGCCAGCGGGGTCGGGGGTACCACTGAAGCTTTCTTT
-	TRBJ2-4	TRBV6-2/TRBV6-3	-	CASSYSRRADIQYF	TGTGCCAGCAGTTACTCGAGGAGGGCGGACATTCAGTACTTC
-	TRBJ2-1	TRBV30	-	CAWISQGGTRRQFF	TGTGCCTGGATCTCCCAGGGGGGGACTAGGAGGCAGTTCTTC
-	TRBJ1-1	TRBV9	-	CASSRNTLNTEAFF	TGTGCCAGCAGTCGAAACACCTTGAACACTGAAGCTTTCTTT